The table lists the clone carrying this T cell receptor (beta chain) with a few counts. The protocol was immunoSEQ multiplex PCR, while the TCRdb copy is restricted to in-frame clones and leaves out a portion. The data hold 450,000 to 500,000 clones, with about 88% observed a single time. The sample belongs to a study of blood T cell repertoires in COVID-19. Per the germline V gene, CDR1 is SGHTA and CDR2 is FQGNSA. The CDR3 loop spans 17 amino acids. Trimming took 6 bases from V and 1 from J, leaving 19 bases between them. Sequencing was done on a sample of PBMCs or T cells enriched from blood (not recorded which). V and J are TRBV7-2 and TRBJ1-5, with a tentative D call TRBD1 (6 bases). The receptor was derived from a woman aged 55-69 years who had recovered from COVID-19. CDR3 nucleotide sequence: TGTGCCAGCAGTCCACAGGGCGGGTTTTACAGCAATCAGCCCCAGCATTTT. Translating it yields CASSPQGGFYSNQPQHF.